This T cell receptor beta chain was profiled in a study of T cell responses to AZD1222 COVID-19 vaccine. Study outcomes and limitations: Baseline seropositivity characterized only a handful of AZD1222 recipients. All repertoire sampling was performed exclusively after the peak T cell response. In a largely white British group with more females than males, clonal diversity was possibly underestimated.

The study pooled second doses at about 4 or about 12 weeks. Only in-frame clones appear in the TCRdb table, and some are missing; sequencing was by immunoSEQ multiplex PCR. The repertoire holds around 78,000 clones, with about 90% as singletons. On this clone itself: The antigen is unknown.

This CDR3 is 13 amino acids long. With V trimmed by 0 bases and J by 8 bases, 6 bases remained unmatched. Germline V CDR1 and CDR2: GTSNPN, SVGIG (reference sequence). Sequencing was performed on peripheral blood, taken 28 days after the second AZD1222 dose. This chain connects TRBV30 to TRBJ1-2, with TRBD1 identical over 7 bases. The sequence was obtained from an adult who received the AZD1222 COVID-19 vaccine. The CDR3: CAWSVGGTAGYTF. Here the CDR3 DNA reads TGTGCCTGGAGTGTCGGGGGGACAGCCGGCTACACCTTC.